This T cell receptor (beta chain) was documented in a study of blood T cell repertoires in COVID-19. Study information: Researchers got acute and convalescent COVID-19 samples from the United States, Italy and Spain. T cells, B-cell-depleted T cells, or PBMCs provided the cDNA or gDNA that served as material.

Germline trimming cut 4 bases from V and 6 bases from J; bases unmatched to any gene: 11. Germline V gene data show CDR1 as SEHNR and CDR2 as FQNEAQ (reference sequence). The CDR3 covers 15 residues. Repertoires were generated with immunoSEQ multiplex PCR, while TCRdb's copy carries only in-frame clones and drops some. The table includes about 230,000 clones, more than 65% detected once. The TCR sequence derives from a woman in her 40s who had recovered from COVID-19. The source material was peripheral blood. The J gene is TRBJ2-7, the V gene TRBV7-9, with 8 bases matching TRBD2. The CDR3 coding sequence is TGTGCCAGCAGCTCGAAGTCACGGGGGGGACGCGAGCAGTACTTC. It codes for CASSSKSRGGREQYF.